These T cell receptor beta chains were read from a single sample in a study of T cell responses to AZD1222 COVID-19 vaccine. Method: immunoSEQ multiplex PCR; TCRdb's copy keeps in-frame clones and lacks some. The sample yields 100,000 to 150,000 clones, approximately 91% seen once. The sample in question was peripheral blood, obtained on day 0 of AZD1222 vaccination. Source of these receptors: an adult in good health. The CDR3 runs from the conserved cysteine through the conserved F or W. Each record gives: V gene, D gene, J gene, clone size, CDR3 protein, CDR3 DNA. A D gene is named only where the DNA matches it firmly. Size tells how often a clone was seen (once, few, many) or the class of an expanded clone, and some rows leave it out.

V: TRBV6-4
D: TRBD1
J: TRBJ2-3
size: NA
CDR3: CASSEGTGGPDTQYF
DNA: TGTGCCAGCAGTGAGGGGACAGGGGGCCCAGATACGCAGTATTTT

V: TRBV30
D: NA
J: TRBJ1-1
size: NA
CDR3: CAWSVRDGQYHTEAFF
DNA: TGTGCCTGGAGTGTACGGGACGGACAGTATCACACTGAAGCTTTCTTT

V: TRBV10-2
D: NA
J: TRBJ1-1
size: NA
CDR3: CASSERGNTEAFF
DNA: TGCGCCAGCAGTGAGAGGGGGAACACTGAAGCTTTCTTT

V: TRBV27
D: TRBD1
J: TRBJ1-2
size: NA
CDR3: CASSTLQGGAGYTF
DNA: TGTGCCAGCAGTACCCTACAGGGGGGCGCGGGCTACACCTTC

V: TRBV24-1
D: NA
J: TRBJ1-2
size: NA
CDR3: CATSDVSGQSYTF
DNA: TGTGCCACCAGTGATGTCTCTGGGCAGAGCTACACCTTC

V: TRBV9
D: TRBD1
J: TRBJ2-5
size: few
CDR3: CASSYGQGGEETQYF
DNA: TGTGCCAGCAGCTACGGACAGGGAGGCGAAGAGACCCAGTACTTC

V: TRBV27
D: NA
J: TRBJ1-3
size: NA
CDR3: CASSSSGYGGYGNTIYF
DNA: TGTGCCAGCAGTTCCTCGGGCTACGGGGGCTATGGAAACACCATATATTTT

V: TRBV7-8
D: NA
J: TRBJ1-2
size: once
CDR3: CASSSGDGGYGYTF
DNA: TGTGCCAGCAGCTCGGGGGACGGAGGCTATGGCTACACCTTC

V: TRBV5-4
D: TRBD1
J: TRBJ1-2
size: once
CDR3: CASSFGQGTNYGYTF
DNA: TGTGCCAGCAGCTTCGGACAGGGGACTAACTATGGCTACACCTTC

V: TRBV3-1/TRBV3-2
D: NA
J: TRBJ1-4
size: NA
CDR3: CASTQGLTINEKLFF
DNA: TGTGCCAGCACACAAGGGCTCACGATTAATGAAAAACTGTTTTTT

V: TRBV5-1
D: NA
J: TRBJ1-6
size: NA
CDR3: CASSSLPEDSPLHF
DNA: TGCGCCAGCAGCTCCCTACCGGAGGATTCACCCCTCCACTTT

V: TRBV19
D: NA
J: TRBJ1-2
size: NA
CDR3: CASTLRQVYGYTF
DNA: TGTGCCAGTACCCTTCGACAGGTCTACGGCTACACCTTC

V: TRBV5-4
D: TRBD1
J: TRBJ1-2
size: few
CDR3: CASSSTGGDYGYTF
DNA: TGTGCCAGCAGCTCGACAGGGGGTGACTATGGCTACACCTTC

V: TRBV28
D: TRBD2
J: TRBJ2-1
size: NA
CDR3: CASSPPGGYNEQFF
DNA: TGTGCCAGCAGTCCCCCGGGAGGGTACAATGAGCAGTTCTTC

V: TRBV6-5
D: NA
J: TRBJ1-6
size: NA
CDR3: CASSYRERNSPLHF
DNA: TGTGCCAGCAGTTACAGGGAACGTAATTCACCCCTCCACTTT

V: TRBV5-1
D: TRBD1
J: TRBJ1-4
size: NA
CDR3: CASSLATGEGGEKLFF
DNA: TGCGCCAGCAGCCTGGCTACAGGGGAGGGAGGAGAAAAACTGTTTTTT

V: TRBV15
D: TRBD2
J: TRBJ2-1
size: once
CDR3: CATSRLAGGRSNEQFF
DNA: TGTGCCACCAGCAGACTAGCGGGGGGGCGGTCAAATGAGCAGTTCTTC

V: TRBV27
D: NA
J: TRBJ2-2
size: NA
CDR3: CASSLRIAANTGELFF
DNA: TGTGCCAGCAGTTTAAGGATAGCGGCGAACACCGGGGAGCTGTTTTTT

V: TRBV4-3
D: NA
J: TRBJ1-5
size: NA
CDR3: CASSPGTPNQPQHF
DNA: TGCGCCAGCAGCCCCGGGACACCGAATCAGCCCCAGCATTTT

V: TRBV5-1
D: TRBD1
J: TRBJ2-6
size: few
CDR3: CASSWGTGGFSWANVLTF
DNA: TGCGCCAGCAGCTGGGGGACAGGGGGCTTTTCGTGGGCCAACGTCCTGACTTTC

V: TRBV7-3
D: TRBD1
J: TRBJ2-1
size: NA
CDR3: CASSPWGTVTYNEQFF
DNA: TGTGCCAGCAGCCCTTGGGGGACAGTTACCTACAATGAGCAGTTCTTC

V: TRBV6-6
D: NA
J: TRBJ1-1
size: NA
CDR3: CASEVAGPSLNTEAFF
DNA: TGTGCCAGCGAAGTGGCTGGGCCATCCTTGAACACTGAAGCTTTCTTT

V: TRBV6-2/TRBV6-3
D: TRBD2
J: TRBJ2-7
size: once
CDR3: CASSSGGLYEQYF
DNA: TGTGCCAGCAGCAGCGGGGGCCTCTACGAGCAGTACTTC

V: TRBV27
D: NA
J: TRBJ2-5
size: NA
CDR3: CASSPRQIRETQYF
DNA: TGTGCCAGCAGTCCTAGACAGATCCGTGAGACCCAGTACTTC

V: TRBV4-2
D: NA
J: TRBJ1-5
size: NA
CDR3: CASSQDFRGAANQPQHF
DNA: TGTGCCAGCAGCCAAGATTTTCGGGGGGCTGCCAATCAGCCCCAGCATTTT

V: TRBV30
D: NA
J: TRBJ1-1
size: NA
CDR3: CAWSVHRGKAFF
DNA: TGTGCCTGGAGTGTACACCGCGGGAAAGCTTTCTTT

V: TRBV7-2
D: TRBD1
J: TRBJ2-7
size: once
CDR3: CASSSFDRVRYEQYF
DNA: TGTGCCAGCAGCTCCTTTGACAGGGTAAGGTACGAGCAGTACTTC

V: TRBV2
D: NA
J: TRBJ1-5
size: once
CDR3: CASRQTDSNQPQHF
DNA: TGTGCCAGCAGGCAGACGGATAGCAATCAGCCCCAGCATTTT

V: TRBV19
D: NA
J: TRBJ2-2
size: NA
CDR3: CASSIRAGELFF
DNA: TGTGCCAGTAGTATAAGGGCCGGGGAGCTGTTTTTT

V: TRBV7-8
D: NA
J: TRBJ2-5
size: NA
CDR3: CASSFVGGLETQYF
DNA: TGTGCCAGCAGCTTCGTCGGGGGGCTAGAGACCCAGTACTTC

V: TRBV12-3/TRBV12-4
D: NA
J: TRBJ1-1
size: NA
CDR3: CASVSLNTEAFF
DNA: TGTGCCAGCGTCAGCTTGAACACTGAAGCTTTCTTT

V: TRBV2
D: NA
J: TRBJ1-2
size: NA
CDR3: CASSEQGVGLGYTF
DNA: TGTGCCAGCAGTGAACAGGGAGTTGGACTTGGCTACACCTTC

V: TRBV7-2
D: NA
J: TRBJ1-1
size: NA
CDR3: CASSLMVGDTEAFF
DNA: TGTGCCAGCAGCTTAATGGTAGGAGACACTGAAGCTTTCTTT

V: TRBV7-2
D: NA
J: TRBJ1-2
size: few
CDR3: CASSADPNGYGYTF
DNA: TGTGCCAGCAGCGCGGATCCAAATGGCTATGGCTACACCTTC

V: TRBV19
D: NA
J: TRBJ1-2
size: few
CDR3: CASTRTVNYGYTF
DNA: TGTGCCAGTACCCGGACAGTTAACTATGGCTACACCTTC

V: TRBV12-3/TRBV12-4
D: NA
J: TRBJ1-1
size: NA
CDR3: CASSLMSGLEAFF
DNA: TGTGCCAGCAGTTTAATGTCGGGGCTGGAAGCTTTCTTT

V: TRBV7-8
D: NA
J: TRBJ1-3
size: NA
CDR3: CASSSRAGGNTIYF
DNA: TGTGCCAGCAGCAGTCGGGCGGGAGGAAACACCATATATTTT

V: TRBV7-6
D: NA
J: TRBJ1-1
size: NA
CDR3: CASSLSQGLNTEAFF
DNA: TGTGCCAGCAGCTTATCGCAGGGTTTGAACACTGAAGCTTTCTTT